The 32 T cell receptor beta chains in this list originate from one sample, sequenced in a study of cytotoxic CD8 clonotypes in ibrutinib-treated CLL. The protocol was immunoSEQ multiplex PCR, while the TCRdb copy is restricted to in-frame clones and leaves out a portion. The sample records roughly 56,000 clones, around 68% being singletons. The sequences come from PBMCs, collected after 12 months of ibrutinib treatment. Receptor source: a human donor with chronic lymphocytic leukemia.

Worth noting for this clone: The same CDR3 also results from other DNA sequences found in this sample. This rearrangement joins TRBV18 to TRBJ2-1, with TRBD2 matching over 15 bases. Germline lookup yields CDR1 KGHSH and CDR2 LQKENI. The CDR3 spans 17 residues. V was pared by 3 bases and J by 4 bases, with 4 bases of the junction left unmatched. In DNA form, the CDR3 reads TGTGCCAGCTCACCCACCGGACTAGCGGGGGGGTACAATGAGCAGTTCTTC. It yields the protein CASSPTGLAGGYNEQFF.

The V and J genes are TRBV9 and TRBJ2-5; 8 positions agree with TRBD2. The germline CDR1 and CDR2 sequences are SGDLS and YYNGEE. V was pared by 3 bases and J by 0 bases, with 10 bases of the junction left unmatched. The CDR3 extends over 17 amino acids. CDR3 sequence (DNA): TGTGCCAGCAGCGGACAGACTAGCGCGACGAACCAAGAGACCCAGTACTTC. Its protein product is CASSGQTSATNQETQYF.

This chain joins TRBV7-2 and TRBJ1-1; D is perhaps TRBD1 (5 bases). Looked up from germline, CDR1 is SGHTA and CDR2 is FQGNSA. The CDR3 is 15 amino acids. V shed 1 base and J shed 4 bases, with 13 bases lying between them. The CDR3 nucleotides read TGTGCCAGCAGCTTAGGGGCCAGGGCAGTCACTGAAGCTTTCTTT. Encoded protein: CASSLGARAVTEAFF.

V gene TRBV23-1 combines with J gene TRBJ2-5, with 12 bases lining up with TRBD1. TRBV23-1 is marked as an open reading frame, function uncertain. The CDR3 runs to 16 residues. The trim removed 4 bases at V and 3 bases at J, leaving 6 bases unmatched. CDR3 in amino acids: CASSRLGTGGKETQYF. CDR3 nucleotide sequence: TGCGCCAGCAGTCGATTGGGGACAGGGGGCAAAGAGACCCAGTACTTC.

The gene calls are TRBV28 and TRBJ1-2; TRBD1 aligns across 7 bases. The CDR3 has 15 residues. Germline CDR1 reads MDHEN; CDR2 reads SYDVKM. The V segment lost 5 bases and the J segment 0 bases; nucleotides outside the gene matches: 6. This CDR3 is CASSPTTGTNYGYTF. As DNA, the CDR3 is TGTGCCAGCAGTCCGACGACAGGGACTAACTATGGCTACACCTTC.

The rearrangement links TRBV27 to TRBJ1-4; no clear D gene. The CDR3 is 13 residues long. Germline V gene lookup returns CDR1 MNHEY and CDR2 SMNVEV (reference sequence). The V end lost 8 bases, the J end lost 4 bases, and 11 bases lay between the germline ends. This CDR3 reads CASAREGNEKLFF. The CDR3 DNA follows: TGTGCCAGCGCGAGGGAAGGTAATGAAAAACTGTTTTTT.

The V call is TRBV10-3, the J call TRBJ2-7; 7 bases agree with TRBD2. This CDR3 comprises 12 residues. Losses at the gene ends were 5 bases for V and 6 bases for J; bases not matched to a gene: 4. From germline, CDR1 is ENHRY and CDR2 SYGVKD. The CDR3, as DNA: TGTGCCATCAGTCTAGCGGAGGGCGAGCAGTACTTC. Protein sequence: CAISLAEGEQYF.

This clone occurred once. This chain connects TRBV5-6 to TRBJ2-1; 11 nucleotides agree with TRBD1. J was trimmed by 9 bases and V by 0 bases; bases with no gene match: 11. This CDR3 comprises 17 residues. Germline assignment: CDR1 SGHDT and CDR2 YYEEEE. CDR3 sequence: CASSLASAGQGAFEQFF. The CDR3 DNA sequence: TGTGCCAGCAGCTTGGCCAGTGCAGGACAGGGGGCTTTTGAGCAGTTCTTC.

The CDR3 protein is CASSLQYNEQFF. CDR3 sequence (DNA): TGTGCCAGCAGCTTGCAGTACAATGAGCAGTTCTTC. V usage is TRBV5-4 and J usage is TRBJ2-1, with D uncertain. The CDR3 is 12 residues long. V lost 1 base, J lost 4 bases, and 3 bases lay in between. Per the germline V gene, CDR1 is SGHNT and CDR2 is YYREEE (reference sequence).

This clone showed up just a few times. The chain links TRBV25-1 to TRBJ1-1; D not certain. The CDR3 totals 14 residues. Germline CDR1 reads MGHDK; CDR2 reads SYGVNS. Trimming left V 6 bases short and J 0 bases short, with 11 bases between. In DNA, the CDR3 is TGTGCCAGCAGGGGAGTGGGGTTGAACACTGAAGCTTTCTTT. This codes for CASRGVGLNTEAFF.

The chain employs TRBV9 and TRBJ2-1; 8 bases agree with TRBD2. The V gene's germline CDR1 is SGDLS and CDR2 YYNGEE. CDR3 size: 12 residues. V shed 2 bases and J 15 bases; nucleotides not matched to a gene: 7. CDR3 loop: CASSVGSGRMFF. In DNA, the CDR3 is TGTGCCAGCAGCGTGGGGAGCGGGAGAATGTTCTTC.

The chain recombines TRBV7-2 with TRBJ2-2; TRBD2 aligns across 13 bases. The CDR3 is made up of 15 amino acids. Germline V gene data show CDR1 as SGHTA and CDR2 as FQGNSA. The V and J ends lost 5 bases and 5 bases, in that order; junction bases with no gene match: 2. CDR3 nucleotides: TGTGCCAGCAGCCCGACTAGCGGGAGGACCGGGGAGCTGTTTTTT. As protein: CASSPTSGRTGELFF.

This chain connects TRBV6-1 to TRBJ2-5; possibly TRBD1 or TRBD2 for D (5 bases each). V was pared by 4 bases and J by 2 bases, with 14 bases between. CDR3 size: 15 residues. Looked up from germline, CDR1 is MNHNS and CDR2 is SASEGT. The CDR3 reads CASSVGAVVQETQYF. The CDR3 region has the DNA TGTGCCAGCAGTGTCGGGGCAGTCGTGCAAGAGACCCAGTACTTC.

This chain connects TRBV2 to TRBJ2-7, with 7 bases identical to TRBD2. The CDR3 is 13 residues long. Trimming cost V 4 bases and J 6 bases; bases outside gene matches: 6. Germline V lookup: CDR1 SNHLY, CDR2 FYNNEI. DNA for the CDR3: TGTGCCAGCAGTGCCGTACTAGCGACCGAGCAGTACTTC. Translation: CASSAVLATEQYF. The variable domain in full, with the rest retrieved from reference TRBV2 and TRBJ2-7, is EPEVTQTPSHQVTQMGQEVILRCVPISNHLYFYWYRQILGQKVEFLVSFYNNEISEKSEIFDDQFSVERPDGSNFTLKIRSTKLEDSAMYFCASSAVLATEQYFGPGTRLTVT.

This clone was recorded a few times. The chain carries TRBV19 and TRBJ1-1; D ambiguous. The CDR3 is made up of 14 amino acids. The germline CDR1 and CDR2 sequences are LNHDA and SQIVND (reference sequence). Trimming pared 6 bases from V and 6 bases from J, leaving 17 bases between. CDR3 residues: CASRSPGRWAEAFF. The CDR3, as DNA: TGTGCCAGTAGATCCCCCGGGAGGTGGGCTGAAGCTTTCTTT.

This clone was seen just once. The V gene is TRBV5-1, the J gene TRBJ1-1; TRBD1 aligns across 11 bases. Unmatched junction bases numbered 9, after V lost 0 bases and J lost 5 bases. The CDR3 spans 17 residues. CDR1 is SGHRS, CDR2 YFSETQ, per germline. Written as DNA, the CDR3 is TGCGCCAGCAGCTTGGACCGGACAGGGGGCTCGGGAACTGAAGCTTTCTTT. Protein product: CASSLDRTGGSGTEAFF. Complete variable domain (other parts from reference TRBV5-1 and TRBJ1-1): KAGVTQTPRYLIKTRGQQVTLSCSPISGHRSVSWYQQTPGQGLQFLFEYFSETQRNKGNFPGRFSGRQFSNSRSEMNVSTLELGDSALYLCASSLDRTGGSGTEAFFGQGTRLTVV.

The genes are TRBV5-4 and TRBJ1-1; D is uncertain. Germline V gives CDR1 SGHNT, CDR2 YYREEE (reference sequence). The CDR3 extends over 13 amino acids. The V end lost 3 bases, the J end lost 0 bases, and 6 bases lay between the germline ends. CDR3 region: CASSSLLNTEAFF. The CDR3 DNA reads TGTGCCAGCAGCTCATTATTGAACACTGAAGCTTTCTTT.

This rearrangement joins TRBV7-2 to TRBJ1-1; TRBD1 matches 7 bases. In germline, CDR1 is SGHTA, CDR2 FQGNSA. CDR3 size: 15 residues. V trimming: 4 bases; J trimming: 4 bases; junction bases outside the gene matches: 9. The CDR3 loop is CASSSSDRPGTEAFF. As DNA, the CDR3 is TGTGCCAGCAGCTCATCGGACAGGCCCGGCACTGAAGCTTTCTTT.

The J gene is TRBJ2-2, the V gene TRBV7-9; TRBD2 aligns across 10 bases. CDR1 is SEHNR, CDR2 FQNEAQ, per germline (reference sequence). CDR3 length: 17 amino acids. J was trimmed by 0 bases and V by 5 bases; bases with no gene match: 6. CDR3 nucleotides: TGTGCCAGCAGCCCCGGACTAGCGGTTTCGAACACCGGGGAGCTGTTTTTT. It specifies CASSPGLAVSNTGELFF.

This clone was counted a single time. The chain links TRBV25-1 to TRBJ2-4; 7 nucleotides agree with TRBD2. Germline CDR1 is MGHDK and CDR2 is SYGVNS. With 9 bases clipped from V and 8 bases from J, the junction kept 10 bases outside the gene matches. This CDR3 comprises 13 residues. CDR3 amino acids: CASSSAGVDIQYF. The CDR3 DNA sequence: TGTGCCAGTTCCTCCGCGGGGGTGGACATTCAGTACTTC.

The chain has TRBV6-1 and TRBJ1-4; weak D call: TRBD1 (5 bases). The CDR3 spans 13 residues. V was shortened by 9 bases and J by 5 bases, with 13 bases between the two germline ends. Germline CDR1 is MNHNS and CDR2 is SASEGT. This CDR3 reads CASAGTRNEKLFF. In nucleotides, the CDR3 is TGTGCCAGTGCCGGGACGCGGAATGAAAAACTGTTTTTT.

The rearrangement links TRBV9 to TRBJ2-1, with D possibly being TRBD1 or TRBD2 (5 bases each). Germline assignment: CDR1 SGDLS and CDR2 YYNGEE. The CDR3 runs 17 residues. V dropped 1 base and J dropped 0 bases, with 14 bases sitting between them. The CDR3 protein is CASSVLWDASSYNEQFF. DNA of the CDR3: TGTGCCAGCAGCGTACTGTGGGACGCGAGCTCCTACAATGAGCAGTTCTTC.

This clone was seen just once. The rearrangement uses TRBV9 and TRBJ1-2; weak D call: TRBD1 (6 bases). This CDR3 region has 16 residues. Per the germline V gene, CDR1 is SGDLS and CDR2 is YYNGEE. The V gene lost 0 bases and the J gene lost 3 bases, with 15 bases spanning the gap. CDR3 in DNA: TGTGCCAGCAGCGTAGGAGCACAGGGCCATTACTATGGCTACACCTTC. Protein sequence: CASSVGAQGHYYGYTF.

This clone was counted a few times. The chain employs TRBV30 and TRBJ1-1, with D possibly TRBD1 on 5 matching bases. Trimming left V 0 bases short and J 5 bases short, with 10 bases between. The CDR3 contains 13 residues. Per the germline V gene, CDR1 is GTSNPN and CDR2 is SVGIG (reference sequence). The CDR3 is CAWSVSRGTEAFF. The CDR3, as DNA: TGTGCCTGGAGTGTGAGTCGGGGGACTGAAGCTTTCTTT.

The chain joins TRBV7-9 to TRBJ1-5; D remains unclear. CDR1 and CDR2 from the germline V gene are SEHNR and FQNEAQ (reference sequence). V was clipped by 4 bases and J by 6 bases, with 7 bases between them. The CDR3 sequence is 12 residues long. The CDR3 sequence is CASSSGGQPQHF. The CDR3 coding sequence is TGTGCCAGCAGCTCCGGAGGTCAGCCCCAGCATTTT.

The CDR3: CASRKIYRGGNQPQHF. In DNA form, the CDR3 reads TGTGCCAGTAGGAAAATATACAGGGGCGGCAATCAGCCCCAGCATTTT. The genes are TRBV19 and TRBJ1-5, with 7 nucleotides matching TRBD1. This CDR3 comprises 16 residues. V shed 6 bases and J 2 bases; nucleotides not matched to a gene: 10. Germline V CDR1 and CDR2: LNHDA, SQIVND (reference sequence).

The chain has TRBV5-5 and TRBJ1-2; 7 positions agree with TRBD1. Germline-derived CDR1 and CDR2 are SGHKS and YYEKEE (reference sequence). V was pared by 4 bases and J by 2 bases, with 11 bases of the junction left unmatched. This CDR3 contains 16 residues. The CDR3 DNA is TGTGCCAGCAGCCAACGTAAGGCAGGGGGGAACTATGGCTACACCTTC. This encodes CASSQRKAGGNYGYTF.

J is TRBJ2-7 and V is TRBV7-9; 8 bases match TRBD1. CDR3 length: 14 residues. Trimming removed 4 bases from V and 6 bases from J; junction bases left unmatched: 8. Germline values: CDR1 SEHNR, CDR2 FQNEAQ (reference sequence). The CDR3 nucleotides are TGTGCCAGCAGCTCGACAGGGGATTTTGGCGAGCAGTACTTC. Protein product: CASSSTGDFGEQYF.

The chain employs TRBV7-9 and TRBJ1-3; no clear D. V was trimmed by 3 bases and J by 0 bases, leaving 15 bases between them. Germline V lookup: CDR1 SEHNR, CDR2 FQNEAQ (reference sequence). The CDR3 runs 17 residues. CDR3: CASSFLGVIDSGNTIYF. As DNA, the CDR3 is TGTGCCAGCAGCTTTCTGGGAGTGATTGACTCTGGAAACACCATATATTTT.

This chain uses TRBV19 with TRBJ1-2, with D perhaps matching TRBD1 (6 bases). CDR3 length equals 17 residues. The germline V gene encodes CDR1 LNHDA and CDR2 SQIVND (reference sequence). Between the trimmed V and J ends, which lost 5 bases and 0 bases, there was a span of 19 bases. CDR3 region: CASSSPRDRTTNYGYTF. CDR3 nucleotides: TGTGCCAGTAGTTCCCCCCGCGACAGGACCACTAACTATGGCTACACCTTC. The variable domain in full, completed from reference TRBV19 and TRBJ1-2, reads DGGITQSPKYLFRKEGQNVTLSCEQNLNHDAMYWYRQDPGQGLRLIYYSQIVNDFQKGDIAEGYSVSREKKESFPLTVTSAQKNPTAFYLCASSSPRDRTTNYGYTFGSGTRLTVV.

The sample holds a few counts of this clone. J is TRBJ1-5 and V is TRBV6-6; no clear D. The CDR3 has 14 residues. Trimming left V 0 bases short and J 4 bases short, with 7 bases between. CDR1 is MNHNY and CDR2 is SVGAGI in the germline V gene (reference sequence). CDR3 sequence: CASSYSDGNQPQHF. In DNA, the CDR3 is TGTGCCAGCAGTTACTCGGATGGTAATCAGCCCCAGCATTTT.

The CDR3 DNA reads TGTGCCATCAGTGAGTCTGGACTAGCGGGAGGCGGACATGAGCAGTTCTTC. Amino acid sequence: CAISESGLAGGGHEQFF. This sequence joins TRBV10-3 and TRBJ2-1, with TRBD2 matching 14 bases. CDR3 length equals 17 residues. Germline V lookup: CDR1 ENHRY, CDR2 SYGVKD. V shed 0 bases, J shed 8 bases, and the junction held 6 bases outside the gene matches.